The clone carrying this T cell receptor beta chain was seen a few times. Its cognate antigen is unknown. These data belong to a study of identical twins. Study outcomes and limitations: Models, which agreed with sharing between unrelated individuals, nonetheless underestimated the out-of-frame TCR alpha sharing seen in monozygotic twins. It was cross-sectional statistical analysis, not following the same donors, that the conclusions relied on.

Via MiXCR, TCRdb re-called the 5' RACE reads, giving one row per CDR3 protein. The sample holds roughly 280,000 distinct CDR3 sequences; roughly 9% are singletons and the top ten take approximately 6.5%. These records were also assigned to another study, of yellow fever vaccine responses in identical twins.

The specimen was CD8+ T cells sorted from blood. The clonotype comes from a woman younger than 35 in good health.

The CDR3 sequence is CASSSDVQETQYF. The CDR3 region has the DNA TGTGCCAGCAGTTCGGATGTACAAGAGACCCAGTACTTC. This sequence joins TRBV6-5 and TRBJ2-5; unclear D gene. The germline CDR1 and CDR2 sequences are MNHEY and SVGAGI. The CDR3 length is 13 residues. The V gene lost 4 bases and the J gene lost 2 bases, with 8 bases spanning the gap.